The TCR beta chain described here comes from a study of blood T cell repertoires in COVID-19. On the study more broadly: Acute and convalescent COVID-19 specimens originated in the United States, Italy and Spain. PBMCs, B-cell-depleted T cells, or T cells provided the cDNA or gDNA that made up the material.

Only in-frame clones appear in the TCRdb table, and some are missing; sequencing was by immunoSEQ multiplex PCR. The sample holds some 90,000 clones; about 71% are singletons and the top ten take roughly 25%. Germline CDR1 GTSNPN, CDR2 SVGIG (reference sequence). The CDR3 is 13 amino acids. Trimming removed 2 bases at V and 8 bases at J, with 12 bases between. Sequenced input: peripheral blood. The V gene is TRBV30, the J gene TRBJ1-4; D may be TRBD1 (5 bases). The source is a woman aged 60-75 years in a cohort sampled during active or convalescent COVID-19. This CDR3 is CAWSRDFEEKLFF. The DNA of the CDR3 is TGTGCCTGGAGTCGGGACTTCGAAGAAAAACTGTTTTTT.